Below are 10 T cell receptor beta chains sequenced from a single sample in a study of blood T cell repertoires in COVID-19. Sequencing was performed with immunoSEQ multiplex PCR; in TCRdb, only in-frame clones are kept and a portion is missing. The table includes over 300,000 clones, approximately 85% detected once. Sequenced input: peripheral blood. The receptors originated from a woman aged 45 to 65 with acute or convalescent COVID-19.

This chain joins TRBV24-1 and TRBJ2-2; D might be TRBD2 (6 bases). V lost 7 bases and J lost 0, with 11 bases in between. Germline loops: CDR1 KGHDR, CDR2 SFDVKD. This CDR3 contains 15 residues. In nucleotides, the CDR3 is TGTGCCACCAGCCTGGGGGGAGCGAACACCGGGGAGCTGTTTTTT. Translating it yields CATSLGGANTGELFF.

The V gene is TRBV6-5, the J gene TRBJ2-7; 10 bases match TRBD1. Trimming at V came to 6 bases and at J to 1 base, leaving 6 bases not matched to a gene. This CDR3 is built from 15 residues. The V gene's germline CDR1 is MNHEY and CDR2 SVGAGI. CDR3 protein: CASRSSGQGSYEQYF. The CDR3, as DNA: TGTGCCAGCAGATCGTCGGGACAGGGGTCCTACGAGCAGTACTTC.

The chain recombines TRBV28 with TRBJ2-7; TRBD1 might be the D (6 bases). Germline values: CDR1 MDHEN, CDR2 SYDVKM. The CDR3 has 15 residues. Trimming left V 3 bases short and J 1 base short, with 13 bases between. In nucleotides, the CDR3 is TGTGCCAGCAGTTTGGGGTCGACAGGTTCCTACGAGCAGTACTTC. Translating gives CASSLGSTGSYEQYF.

The chain employs TRBV11-1 and TRBJ2-2, with 8 bases fitting TRBD2. Germline lookup yields CDR1 SGHAT and CDR2 FQDESV (reference sequence). This CDR3 has 15 residues. The J segment lost 3 bases and the V segment lost 4 bases, leaving 4 bases of the junction unmatched. CDR3 sequence reads: CASSSGTRYTGELFF. CDR3 sequence (DNA): TGTGCCAGCAGCTCCGGGACTAGGTACACCGGGGAGCTGTTTTTT. Variable domain in full (rest from reference TRBV11-1 and TRBJ2-2): EAEVAQSPRYKITEKSQAVAFWCDPISGHATLYWYRQILGQGPELLVQFQDESVVDDSQLPKDRFSAERLKGVDSTLKIQPAELGDSAMYLCASSSGTRYTGELFFGEGSRLTVL.

The chain has TRBV7-2 and TRBJ1-5; possible D gene TRBD1, 5 bases. Germline CDR1 and CDR2: SGHTA and FQGNSA. V lost 3 bases to trimming and J lost 4 bases, with 7 bases between them. CDR3 length equals 13 residues. The CDR3, as DNA: TGTGCCAGCAGCTTTCAGGGAAATCAGCCCCAGCATTTT. Its protein is CASSFQGNQPQHF. The full variable domain, rest sourced from reference TRBV7-2 and TRBJ1-5, is GAGVSQSPSNKVTEKGKDVELRCDPISGHTALYWYRQSLGQGLEFLIYFQGNSAPDKSGLPSDRFSAERTGGSVSTLTIQRTQQEDSAVYLCASSFQGNQPQHFGDGTRLSIL.

This clone has a handful of counts. The V gene is TRBV30, the J gene TRBJ1-6; TRBD1 is a possible D gene (5 bases). V dropped 0 bases and J dropped 6 bases, with 12 bases sitting between them. In germline, CDR1 is GTSNPN, CDR2 SVGIG (reference sequence). The CDR3 sequence is 15 residues long. CDR3 protein: CAWSVVGGANSPLHF. The DNA of the CDR3 is TGTGCCTGGAGTGTAGTGGGGGGAGCTAATTCACCCCTCCACTTT.

In this sample, this clone turned up once. The chain recombines TRBV6-5 with TRBJ2-3, with a possible D match to TRBD2 (5 bases). The length of the CDR3 is 16 residues. Trimming stripped 0 bases from V and 0 bases from J, with 10 bases between. Germline V lookup: CDR1 MNHEY, CDR2 SVGAGI. The CDR3 reads CASSYSSATSTDTQYF. In DNA form, the CDR3 reads TGTGCCAGCAGTTACTCTAGCGCAACTAGCACAGATACGCAGTATTTT.

CDR3 region: CASSPLGGATEAFF. The DNA for the CDR3 is TGTGCCAGCAGCCCCCTGGGTGGGGCGACTGAAGCTTTCTTT. The V call is TRBV3-1 (or the pseudogene TRBV3-2), the J call TRBJ1-1; D perhaps matches TRBD1 (5 bases). The germline CDR1 and CDR2 sequences are LGHDT and YNNKEL (reference sequence). This CDR3 contains 14 residues. V lost 4 bases and J 5 bases, leaving 14 bases between the germline ends.

The chain joins TRBV29-1 to TRBJ2-7, with 8 bases aligning to TRBD1. This CDR3 comprises 13 residues. The J segment lost 4 bases and the V segment lost 4 bases, leaving 6 bases of the junction unmatched. The germline gives CDR1 SQVTM, CDR2 ANQGSEA. CDR3 sequence reads: CSVGWTGRYEQYF. The CDR3 DNA is TGCAGCGTTGGATGGACAGGGAGATACGAGCAGTACTTC.

Only a few counts were recorded for this clone. V usage is TRBV7-9 and J usage is TRBJ2-7; 8 positions agree with TRBD2. CDR3 length equals 15 residues. After removal of 2 bases from V and 0 bases from J, the junction contained 3 bases not matched to a gene. The germline gives CDR1 SEHNR, CDR2 FQNEAQ (reference sequence). This CDR3 is CASSLTGGFSYEQYF. The CDR3 DNA follows: TGTGCCAGCAGCTTAACGGGAGGGTTCTCCTACGAGCAGTACTTC.